These 27 T cell receptor beta chains originate from one sample sequenced in a study of T-cell reconstitution after alpha-beta-depleted transplantation in children. Unique molecular identifiers were incorporated during preparation of the TCRbeta library. MiXCR was run by TCRdb on the PCR reads, yielding one entry per CDR3 protein. The data contain some 450,000 distinct CDR3 sequences, about 45% of them seen just once; the ten biggest clones take up approximately 25%. The source was PBMCs, collected before TCRalphabeta/CD19-depleted stem cell transplant. Receptors originate from a girl aged 2-15 years with aplastic anemia, due to receive a stem cell transplant.

This clonotype came up once. This chain links TRBV12-3 or TRBV12-4 with TRBJ2-5; 13 bases match TRBD2. Trimming took 9 bases from V and 5 from J; bases not matched to a gene: 12. The CDR3 loop spans 16 amino acids. The CDR3 DNA follows: TGTGCCAGTTCAACTAGCGGGAGGGCTCGGTCGGAGACCCAGTACTTC. Translation: CASSTSGRARSETQYF.

This clonotype was observed many times. The chain links TRBV6-6 to TRBJ1-5; D gene unclear. The CDR3 runs 13 residues. CDR1 is MNHNY and CDR2 is SVGAGI in the germline V gene (reference sequence). Trimming removed 7 bases at V and 1 base at J, with 8 bases between. CDR3 sequence reads: CASTPGSNQPQHF. Here the CDR3 DNA reads TGTGCCAGCACTCCGGGAAGCAATCAGCCCCAGCATTTT.

The rearrangement joins TRBV20-1 to TRBJ2-7, with 10 bases identical to TRBD2. From germline, CDR1 is DFQATT and CDR2 SNEGSKA (reference sequence). The CDR3 consists of 13 residues. Germline trimming cut 6 bases from V and 5 bases from J; bases unmatched to any gene: 7. The CDR3 bases are TGCAGTGCCGGGCTAGCGGGAGTACACGAGCAGTACTTC. It yields the protein CSAGLAGVHEQYF.

The chain has TRBV5-6 and TRBJ2-4; 7 bases match TRBD2. Germline V gene lookup returns CDR1 SGHDT and CDR2 YYEEEE. V trimming: 5 bases; J trimming: 9 bases; junction bases outside the gene matches: 8. This CDR3 has 13 residues. CDR3 DNA sequence: TGTGCCAGCAGAAGCGGGGACTATAGCATTCAGTACTTC. Translated: CASRSGDYSIQYF.

The chain has TRBV5-1 and TRBJ2-1; D is unclear. Trimming took off 4 bases at V and 5 bases at J, with 16 bases between the two ends. The CDR3 has 15 amino acids. Germline V gene data show CDR1 as SGHRS and CDR2 as YFSETQ. DNA of the CDR3: TGCGCCAGCAGCGAAAATGGACCTGAGGACAATGAGCAGTTCTTC. Translation gives CASSENGPEDNEQFF.

The V and J genes are TRBV7-6 and TRBJ2-7; D may be TRBD1 or TRBD2 (5 bases each). This CDR3 spans 15 amino acids. V was pared by 1 base and J by 3 bases, with 13 bases between. The germline gives CDR1 SGHVS, CDR2 FNYEAQ. The chain's CDR3 is CASSLGPGANYEQYF. DNA for the CDR3: TGTGCCAGCAGCTTAGGGCCCGGGGCTAACTACGAGCAGTACTTC.

This chain connects TRBV6-1 to TRBJ1-3; the D is unclear. Germline-derived CDR1 and CDR2 are MNHNS and SASEGT. There are 18 residues in the CDR3. Deletions cut 6 bases from V and 0 bases from J, with 21 bases between. The CDR3 sequence is CASSPLDGRSLSGNTIYF. CDR3 DNA sequence: TGTGCCAGCAGCCCCTTGGACGGCCGATCACTCTCTGGAAACACCATATATTTT.

This clonotype was observed at least ten times. The chain links TRBV20-1 to TRBJ2-3; D tentatively fits TRBD1 or TRBD2 (5 bases each). The ends were cut back, 5 bases at V and 0 bases at J, with 9 bases in the middle. The CDR3 has 13 amino acids. Per the germline V gene, CDR1 is DFQATT and CDR2 is SNEGSKA (reference sequence). The CDR3 sequence is CSAPGRSTDTQYF. The DNA of the CDR3 is TGCAGTGCTCCGGGACGGAGCACAGATACGCAGTATTTT.

The chain links TRBV6-1 to TRBJ2-3; the D gene is possibly TRBD2 (5 bases). Trimming removed 5 bases at V and 2 bases at J, with 14 bases between. Germline CDR1 reads MNHNS; CDR2 reads SASEGT. This CDR3 spans 15 amino acids. The CDR3 DNA sequence: TGTGCCAGCAGTCCAGTACGGGGTATCACAGATACGCAGTATTTT. Its translation: CASSPVRGITDTQYF.

The chain carries TRBV7-9 and TRBJ2-2, with 7 bases aligning to TRBD1. The CDR3 length is 15 residues. V shed 5 bases and J 0 bases; nucleotides not matched to a gene: 3. Germline V lookup: CDR1 SEHNR, CDR2 FQNEAQ (reference sequence). CDR3 nucleotides: TGTGCCAGCAGCACAGGGGATACGAACACCGGGGAGCTGTTTTTT. Its protein product is CASSTGDTNTGELFF.

This clonotype was found many times. The chain has TRBV7-9 and TRBJ1-5; D not resolved. The CDR3 has 13 amino acids. The germline V gene has CDR1 SEHNR and CDR2 FQNEAQ (reference sequence). V was pared by 5 bases and J by 4 bases, with 9 bases between. The CDR3 sequence: CASSPQANQPQHF. The CDR3 DNA sequence: TGTGCCAGCAGCCCGCAAGCGAATCAGCCCCAGCATTTT.

The V and J genes are TRBV20-1 and TRBJ1-6; tentative D call: TRBD1 (5 bases). Germline CDR1 DFQATT, CDR2 SNEGSKA (reference sequence). The ends were cut back, 0 bases at V and 7 bases at J, with 16 bases in the middle. The CDR3 sequence is 16 residues long. CDR3 DNA: TGCAGTGCTAGAGATCGCCAAGCAGGGACCAATTCACCCCTCCACTTT. It specifies CSARDRQAGTNSPLHF.

J is TRBJ2-3 and V is TRBV7-2, with a possible D match to TRBD2 (7 bases). Trimming pared 5 bases from V and 2 bases from J, leaving 14 bases between. This CDR3 region has 15 residues. Per germline, CDR1 SGHTA and CDR2 FQGNSA. This CDR3 is CASSQSGGLTDTQYF. CDR3 nucleotide sequence: TGTGCCAGCAGCCAATCGGGGGGCCTCACAGATACGCAGTATTTT. The complete variable domain, with remaining parts taken from reference TRBV7-2 and TRBJ2-3, reads GAGVSQSPSNKVTEKGKDVELRCDPISGHTALYWYRQSLGQGLEFLIYFQGNSAPDKSGLPSDRFSAERTGGSVSTLTIQRTQQEDSAVYLCASSQSGGLTDTQYFGPGTRLTVL.

This clonotype was counted between two and nine times. The chain joins TRBV20-1 to TRBJ2-5; D might be TRBD2 (7 bases). This CDR3 is built from 11 residues. Trimming removed 6 bases at V and 10 bases at J, with 15 bases between. Germline CDR1 DFQATT, CDR2 SNEGSKA (reference sequence). CDR3 sequence (DNA): TGCAGTGCCCGAGGGGGGGTGATCCAGTACTTC. Translated: CSARGGVIQYF.

The rearrangement links TRBV5-5 to TRBJ1-6; D is possibly TRBD1 (6 bases). There are 18 residues in the CDR3. Germline CDR1 is SGHKS and CDR2 is YYEKEE (reference sequence). Trimming pared 2 bases from V and 7 bases from J, leaving 22 bases between. The CDR3 DNA is TGTGCCAGCAGCTTAACCCCGTTCCGTGAGGGGGTCAATTCACCCCTCCACTTT. This translates into CASSLTPFREGVNSPLHF.

The chain has TRBV20-1 and TRBJ1-4, with a weak D call TRBD1 (5 bases). The germline CDR1 and CDR2 sequences are DFQATT and SNEGSKA (reference sequence). The CDR3 loop spans 13 amino acids. V was pared by 5 bases and J by 7 bases, with 14 bases between. The CDR3 DNA reads TGCAGTGCTCAACCCGACAGTCGTGAAAAACTGTTTTTT. Translating it yields CSAQPDSREKLFF.

This clonotype was seen repeatedly, ten times or more. This sequence joins TRBV12-3 or TRBV12-4 and TRBJ2-3, with D perhaps TRBD2 (6 bases). This CDR3 region has 16 residues. Trimming removed 5 bases from V and 2 bases from J, with 17 bases in between. CDR3 amino acids: CASSRTAGRPTDTQYF. In nucleotides, the CDR3 is TGTGCCAGCAGTCGCACGGCGGGACGACCCACAGATACGCAGTATTTT.

V is TRBV10-1 and J is TRBJ2-7; the D is unclear. Germline values: CDR1 WNHNN, CDR2 SYGVQD (reference sequence). CDR3 length: 13 residues. V was cut by 0 bases and J by 0 bases, with 3 bases left in between. CDR3 residues: CASSESISYEQYF. Written as DNA, the CDR3 is TGCGCCAGCAGTGAGTCGATCTCCTACGAGCAGTACTTC.

This clonotype was observed a few times. This CDR3 is CASSPTGELEKLFF. DNA for the CDR3: TGTGCCAGCAGCCCGACAGGGGAGCTTGAAAAACTGTTTTTT. The V gene is TRBV3-1, the J gene TRBJ1-4; TRBD1 agrees at 8 bases. This CDR3 has 14 amino acids. The germline gives CDR1 LGHDT, CDR2 YNNKEL (reference sequence). Germline trimming cut 4 bases from V and 7 bases from J; bases unmatched to any gene: 5.

The chain links TRBV4-2 to TRBJ2-1; 10 bases match TRBD1. Germline values: CDR1 LGHNA, CDR2 YNFKEQ. Trimming took 0 bases from V and 7 from J; bases not matched to a gene: 6. The CDR3 contains 16 residues. This CDR3 is CASSQEGGQGGNEQFF. The CDR3 bases are TGTGCCAGCAGCCAAGAGGGAGGACAGGGGGGGAATGAGCAGTTCTTC.

This clonotype was counted only a few times. The chain is built from TRBV7-9 and TRBJ2-5, with 9 bases identical to TRBD1. Trimming removed 5 bases from V and 2 bases from J; junction bases left unmatched: 9. Germline V gene data show CDR1 as SEHNR and CDR2 as FQNEAQ (reference sequence). The CDR3 totals 16 residues. For the CDR3, the DNA is TGTGCCAGCAGCGGGACAGGGAGCGGCGATCAAGAGACCCAGTACTTC. Residues: CASSGTGSGDQETQYF.

In its sample, this clonotype was seen many times. The chain joins TRBV29-1 to TRBJ2-5; 11 positions match TRBD1. V gave up 0 bases and J gave up 9 bases; unmatched junction bases: 3. CDR1 SQVTM and CDR2 ANQGSEA come from the germline V gene. The CDR3 runs 13 residues. CDR3 DNA sequence: TGCAGCGTTGAAGACCGGACAGGGGGCCCCCAGTACTTC. Amino acid sequence: CSVEDRTGGPQYF.

The chain combines TRBV10-3 with TRBJ2-2; no clear D gene. The germline CDR1 and CDR2 sequences are ENHRY and SYGVKD. With 5 bases removed from V and 1 base from J, the gap between germline ends came to 8 bases. The CDR3 loop spans 14 amino acids. The CDR3 DNA is TGTGCCATCAGTACGACCGAGAACACCGGGGAGCTGTTTTTT. It is translated as CAISTTENTGELFF.

This clonotype was seen more than once but under ten times. V and J are TRBV7-9 and TRBJ2-1; 7 bases are a match to TRBD2. The junction had 3 bases not matched to a gene; V was cut back by 1 base and J by 3 bases. This CDR3 has 15 amino acids. Germline CDR1 reads SEHNR; CDR2 reads FQNEAQ (reference sequence). The chain's CDR3 is CASSLEAGNYNEQFF. Here the CDR3 DNA reads TGTGCCAGCAGCTTAGAAGCGGGGAACTACAATGAGCAGTTCTTC.

The chain combines TRBV27 with TRBJ2-1; 7 nucleotides line up with TRBD1. This CDR3 region has 15 residues. Trimming cost V 2 bases and J 0 bases; bases outside gene matches: 1. The germline CDR1 and CDR2 sequences are MNHEY and SMNVEV (reference sequence). The CDR3 region has the DNA TGTGCCAGCAGTTTACAGGGGGTCTCCTACAATGAGCAGTTCTTC. Translated: CASSLQGVSYNEQFF.

The V call is TRBV24-1, the J call TRBJ2-1; D is possibly TRBD1 (7 bases). The CDR3 has 14 amino acids. Deletions cut 4 bases from V and 7 bases from J, with 13 bases between. The germline V gene has CDR1 KGHDR and CDR2 SFDVKD. CDR3 DNA: TGTGCCACCAGTGAACCACAGGGGAGGAATGAGCAGTTCTTC. Its translation is CATSEPQGRNEQFF.

CDR3 protein: CASSYSTWREEFTDTQYF. For the CDR3, the DNA is TGTGCCAGCAGTTACTCGACGTGGCGGGAGGAATTCACAGATACGCAGTATTTT. V usage is TRBV6-2 or TRBV6-3 and J usage is TRBJ2-3; 8 bases are shared with TRBD2. This CDR3 contains 18 residues. Trimming at V came to 0 bases and at J to 2 bases, leaving 10 bases not matched to a gene. CDR1 MNHEY and CDR2 SVGEGT come from the germline V gene.